A selection of T cell receptor beta chains follows, all from one sample in a study of early T cells in non-severe SARS-CoV-2 infection. TCRdb re-derived calls from the 5' RACE reads in MiXCR, one entry per CDR3 protein. The sample consists of more than 95,000 distinct CDR3 sequences, 14% to 15% of them appearing once. The sample taken for sequencing was whole blood. These receptors were collected from an adult who was a healthcare worker with PCR-confirmed SARS-CoV-2 infection or an uninfected control (not recorded which). CDR3s include the opening cysteine and the closing phenylalanine or tryptophan. A D gene is named only where the DNA matches it firmly. Size values are once, few and many counts, or a class for expanded clones, and some rows have none.

clone size	D gene	V gene	J gene	CDR3 protein	CDR3 DNA
NA	TRBD2	TRBV4-2	TRBJ2-2	CASSQEASGGNTGELFF	TGTGCCAGCAGCCAAGAGGCAAGCGGGGGGAACACCGGGGAGCTGTTTTTT
NA	NA	TRBV6-1	TRBJ2-6	CASSENDAAYSSGANVLTF	TGTGCCAGCAGTGAGAATGACGCAGCTTATAGCTCTGGGGCCAACGTCCTGACTTTC
many	NA	TRBV15	TRBJ2-5	CATSRDLSGKETQYF	TGTGCCACCAGCAGAGATCTTTCAGGCAAAGAGACCCAGTACTTC
many	NA	TRBV6-6	TRBJ1-1	CASTYMGRTPAEAFF	TGTGCCAGCACCTATATGGGGCGTACTCCAGCTGAAGCTTTCTTT
few	NA	TRBV18	TRBJ2-2	CASSPDRTGELFF	TGTGCCAGCTCACCCGACAGGACCGGGGAGCTGTTTTTT
few	NA	TRBV11-2	TRBJ2-1	CASSNSGLGHEQFF	TGTGCCAGCAGCAATTCCGGCCTGGGACATGAGCAGTTCTTC
few	TRBD2	TRBV4-1	TRBJ2-7	CASSQDLTSGVYEQYF	TGCGCCAGCAGCCAAGATCTTACTAGCGGGGTCTACGAGCAGTACTTC
few	TRBD2	TRBV14	TRBJ2-3	CASSPGLVADTQYF	TGTGCCAGCAGTCCGGGACTAGTTGCTGATACGCAGTATTTT
few	NA	TRBV2	TRBJ2-2	CATLGRELFF	TGTGCGACGCTGGGCCGGGAGCTGTTTTTT
few	NA	TRBV5-1	TRBJ1-1	CASSLGGQEIEAFF	TGCGCCAGCAGCTTGGGGGGCCAAGAGATTGAAGCTTTCTTT
many	NA	TRBV15	TRBJ1-5	CATSREEGQAYQPQHF	TGTGCCACCAGCAGAGAGGAGGGGCAGGCCTATCAGCCCCAGCATTTT
few	NA	TRBV6-5	TRBJ2-1	CASSSPSDGYNEQFF	TGTGCCAGCAGTTCTCCCTCCGACGGCTACAATGAGCAGTTCTTC
few	TRBD1	TRBV20-1	TRBJ2-1	CSARRGTGTYNEQFF	TGCAGTGCTAGGAGAGGGACAGGGACCTACAATGAGCAGTTCTTC
few	NA	TRBV12-3/TRBV12-4	TRBJ1-6	CASSFLAGGDSPLHF	NA
many	NA	TRBV12-3/TRBV12-4	TRBJ2-3	CASSSTVTDTQYF	TGTGCCAGCAGTTCGACTGTTACAGATACGCAGTATTTT
NA	NA	TRBV12-3/TRBV12-4	TRBJ1-2	CASSSRAGKSSNYGYTF	TGTGCCAGCAGTTCTCGGGCAGGGAAATCTTCTAACTATGGCTACACCTTC
many	NA	TRBV20-1	TRBJ2-7	CSASVTDSEQYF	TGCAGTGCTAGTGTGACTGATTCCGAGCAGTACTTC
NA	NA	TRBV3-2	TRBJ2-1	CASSQVAGGSSIF	NA
few	NA	TRBV18	TRBJ2-7	CASSQGVGDNYEQYF	TGTGCCAGCTCACAGGGAGTCGGGGATAACTACGAGCAGTACTTC
NA	NA	TRBV10-3	TRBJ1-4	CAARGPDGEKLFF	TGTGCCGCCAGGGGCCCCGACGGAGAAAAACTGTTTTTT
few	NA	TRBV19	TRBJ1-2	CASSIDRLYGYTF	TGTGCCAGTAGTATAGACCGACTCTATGGCTACACCTTC
NA	TRBD1	TRBV27	TRBJ2-3	CASSPGDRDLGSTDTQYF	TGTGCCAGCAGCCCCGGGGACAGGGACCTAGGCAGCACAGATACGCAGTATTTT
NA	TRBD2	TRBV5-5	TRBJ2-2	CASSRTSGGFTGELFF	TGTGCCAGCAGCAGGACTAGCGGGGGCTTCACCGGGGAGCTGTTTTTT
NA	NA	TRBV15	TRBJ2-3	CATSRDPTTATDTQYF	TGTGCCACCAGCAGAGATCCGACTACCGCCACAGATACGCAGTATTTT
NA	NA	TRBV12-3/TRBV12-4	TRBJ1-4	CASSWRLNEKLFF	TGTGCCAGCAGCTGGAGACTCAATGAAAAACTGTTTTTT
NA	TRBD1	TRBV6-1	TRBJ1-2	CASSEARDRGDYGYTF	TGTGCCAGCAGTGAAGCGAGGGACAGGGGAGACTATGGCTACACCTTC
few	NA	TRBV2	TRBJ1-2	CASAIGGGGYYGYTF	TGTGCCAGCGCCATAGGTGGAGGGGGTTACTATGGCTACACCTTC